One sample yielded the 6 T cell receptor beta chains listed below, sequenced in a study of T-cell memory formation after mild COVID-19. TCRdb analysed the 5' RACE reads with MiXCR anew, one entry per CDR3 protein. The data hold some 100,000 distinct CDR3 sequences, with roughly 11% observed a single time. The source material was PBMCs or a T cell subset sorted from them (not recorded which). These receptors were collected from a man aged 18 to 30 who had mild COVID-19 (a few samples of this study predate the infection). Cell type and time point are not known.

The table lists this clonotype with a few counts. The chain joins TRBV12-3 or TRBV12-4 to TRBJ2-5; weak D call: TRBD1 (6 bases). This CDR3 has 14 residues. The ends were cut back, 5 bases at V and 2 bases at J, with 12 bases in the middle. The CDR3 region has the DNA TGTGCCAGCAGTCCCGGGACAAGACAAGAGACCCAGTACTTC. Translation gives CASSPGTRQETQYF.

This clonotype has only a few counts. The J gene is TRBJ2-1, the V gene TRBV18; no firm D call. Germline CDR1 and CDR2: KGHSH and LQKENI. This CDR3 comprises 16 residues. Trimming took 3 bases from V and 0 from J, leaving 12 bases between them. The DNA for the CDR3 is TGTGCCAGCTCACCGCCCCGGCGCATCTCCTACAATGAGCAGTTCTTC. The encoded protein is CASSPPRRISYNEQFF.

This clonotype was detected a few times. J is TRBJ2-2 and V is TRBV5-6; 9 positions match TRBD1. This CDR3 spans 17 amino acids. CDR1 and CDR2 (germline): SGHDT, YYEEEE. With V trimmed by 4 bases and J by 5 bases, 12 bases remained unmatched. The chain's CDR3 is CASSLPPGQGGTGELFF. For the CDR3, the DNA is TGTGCCAGCAGCCTTCCCCCGGGACAGGGAGGGACCGGGGAGCTGTTTTTT.

The rearrangement joins TRBV27 to TRBJ2-4; 9 bases align to TRBD1. CDR1 MNHEY and CDR2 SMNVEV come from the germline V gene (reference sequence). This CDR3 spans 17 amino acids. The V and J ends lost 6 bases and 0 bases, in that order; junction bases with no gene match: 9. In nucleotides, the CDR3 is TGTGCCAGCAGCGGATTGGGGACAGGGCTAGCCAAAAACATTCAGTACTTC. It encodes CASSGLGTGLAKNIQYF.

The rearrangement uses TRBV9 and TRBJ2-3; 10 positions match TRBD1. V shed 2 bases, J shed 6 bases, and the junction held 6 bases outside the gene matches. The CDR3 contains 15 residues. Germline CDR1 reads SGDLS; CDR2 reads YYNGEE. The CDR3 loop reads CASSVGTGEGDTQYF. Here the CDR3 DNA reads TGTGCCAGCAGCGTTGGGACAGGGGAAGGGGATACGCAGTATTTT.

This clonotype appeared a few times. This rearrangement joins TRBV10-3 to TRBJ2-2, with TRBD2 identical over 10 bases. The CDR3 totals 17 residues. Germline assignment: CDR1 ENHRY and CDR2 SYGVKD. Losses at the gene ends were 3 bases for V and 1 base for J; bases not matched to a gene: 5. CDR3 bases: TGTGCCATCAGTGATCCTAGCGGGGGCCTGAACACCGGGGAGCTGTTTTTT. Encoded protein: CAISDPSGGLNTGELFF.